This T cell receptor (beta chain) stems from a study of cytomegalovirus exposure and HLA in healthy donors. The wider study: Falling in the Caucasian-associated ancestry cluster were 81% of under 450 genotyped donors.

The primer mix had 60 Vbeta and 13 Jbeta primers. TCRdb's copy holds only in-frame clones and misses some; the assay was immunoSEQ multiplex PCR. In the table there are about 130,000 clones, under 90% of which are singletons. This clone has more than one count but fewer than ten. Germline CDR1 and CDR2: SGHRS and YFSETQ. Trimming took 5 bases from V and 4 from J, leaving 21 bases between them. The CDR3 contains 16 residues. Sequences were obtained from PBMCs. The TCR was taken from a woman in her thirties or forties in good health and CMV-seropositive. The genes are TRBV5-1 and TRBJ1-1; D might be TRBD1 (5 bases). The CDR3 reads CASRNGDAGGRTEAFF. The CDR3 DNA is TGCGCCAGCAGGAACGGGGACGCCGGGGGTCGCACTGAAGCTTTCTTT.